These T cell receptor beta chains were read from a single sample in a study of blood T cell repertoires in COVID-19. Generated by immunoSEQ multiplex PCR, the TCRdb table keeps only in-frame clones and is missing some. The sample carries hundreds of thousands of clones, around 90% recorded once. Material for sequencing was peripheral blood. The receptors originated from a woman in her 30s with acute or convalescent COVID-19. CDR3s include the opening cysteine and the closing phenylalanine or tryptophan. A D gene is named only where the DNA matches it firmly. Some rows have no size entry. The others give once, few or many, or a class for an expanded clone.

NA TRBJ1-1 TRBV6-5 NA TGTGCCAGCAGCCCCGGGGGGGGAGGGACTGAAGCTTTCTTT CASSPGGGGTEAFF
NA TRBJ2-5 TRBV9 NA TGTGCCAGCAGCGTAGCCGGGCGGGGATGGGAGACCCAGTACTTC CASSVAGRGWETQYF
TRBD1 TRBJ2-1 TRBV5-5 NA TGTGCCAGCAGCTTGGCCTCGGGGACAGGGGTCAATGAGCAGTTCTTC CASSLASGTGVNEQFF
TRBD2 TRBJ2-5 TRBV5-1 NA TGCGCCAGCAGCTGGGGGACTAGCGGGAGGGGAGAGACCCAGTACTTC CASSWGTSGRGETQYF
TRBD1 TRBJ2-1 TRBV6-2/TRBV6-3 NA TGTGCCAGCAGCCGACAGGGGAATGAGCAGTTCTTC CASSRQGNEQFF
TRBD2 TRBJ2-3 TRBV10-2 NA TGCGCCAGCAGCCCGGGGGGGGAGGATAGCACAGATACGCAGTATTTT CASSPGGEDSTDTQYF
NA TRBJ2-7 TRBV5-4 NA TGTGCCAGCAGCCCGCCGAGCTCCTACGAGCAGTACTTC CASSPPSSYEQYF
TRBD2 TRBJ2-7 TRBV5-4 NA TGTGCCAGCAGCCCTACTAGCGGGAGTCTCTACGAGCAGTACTTC CASSPTSGSLYEQYF
NA TRBJ1-3 TRBV6-5 few TGTGCCAGCAGTTACGCCGCAGGATCCGGAAACACCATATATTTT CASSYAAGSGNTIYF
NA TRBJ1-5 TRBV6-2/TRBV6-3 NA TGTGCCAGCAGTTACTCCGGTAGCAATCAGCCCCAGCATTTT CASSYSGSNQPQHF
NA TRBJ2-7 TRBV19 NA TGTGCCAGTAGTATCTACACGGGGGGCTATGACACCTACGAGCAGTACTTC CASSIYTGGYDTYEQYF
TRBD2 TRBJ2-7 TRBV19 once TGTGCCAGTAGTATTTCGACTAGCGGGATCGAGCAGTACTTC CASSISTSGIEQYF
TRBD1 TRBJ1-5 TRBV19 NA TGTGCCAGTAGGGGACAGGGTGAACAGCCCCAGCATTTT CASRGQGEQPQHF
NA TRBJ2-1 TRBV24-1 NA TGTGCCACCAGTGATCGACATGTTGCCCTCAATGAGCAGTTCTTC CATSDRHVALNEQFF
NA TRBJ2-1 TRBV4-2 NA TGTGCCAGCAGCCAAGAAGGAGCGGTTATCTACAATGAGCAGTTCTTC CASSQEGAVIYNEQFF
TRBD2 TRBJ2-7 TRBV3-1/TRBV3-2 NA TGTGCCAGCAGCCGAGGACTAGCGGGAGTTGTTGGTATGTACGAGCAGTACTTC CASSRGLAGVVGMYEQYF
NA TRBJ2-3 TRBV5-1 NA TGCGCCAGCAGCTTGACAGCCTTCAGCACAGATACGCAGTATTTT CASSLTAFSTDTQYF
TRBD1 TRBJ2-2 TRBV3-1/TRBV3-2 NA TGTGCCAGCAGGGTCCAGACAGGGGGGTTCACCGGGGAGCTGTTTTTT CASRVQTGGFTGELFF
NA TRBJ1-2 TRBV5-1 NA TGCGCCAGCAGCTCACTAGACTGGACGTCCTATGGCTACACCTTC CASSSLDWTSYGYTF
NA TRBJ1-1 TRBV6-1 NA TGTGCCAGCAGTGACCCAGTGGGGGCCATGAACACTGAAGCTTTCTTT CASSDPVGAMNTEAFF
NA TRBJ1-6 TRBV5-4 NA TGTGCCAGCAGCTTGCAAGCGAGTGCCCATTATAATTCACCCCTCCACTTT CASSLQASAHYNSPLHF
TRBD1 TRBJ2-5 TRBV5-1 NA TGCGCCAGCAGCTACAGGGGGCCAGAGACCCAGTACTTC CASSYRGPETQYF
TRBD1 TRBJ2-1 TRBV5-1 NA TGCGCCAGCAGAGCCGGACAGGGATCGTTTAATGAGCAGTTCTTC CASRAGQGSFNEQFF
NA TRBJ1-1 TRBV10-3 once TGTGCCATCAGTGAAGGGCAGGGTGGAACTGAAGCTTTCTTT CAISEGQGGTEAFF
NA TRBJ2-1 TRBV20-1 NA TGCAGTGCGAGTGACGGGAGAGGCTACAATGAGCAGTTCTTC CSASDGRGYNEQFF